What follows is one T cell receptor beta chain and its context. Antigen specificity is unknown. From the reads, TCRdb called clonotypes with MiXCR, one entry per CDR3 protein. The table lists hundreds of thousands of distinct CDR3 sequences, approximately 33% of them singletons. This specimen belongs to a study of T cell repertoires in cytomegalovirus infection. Across the study: Selection of CMV epitopes for the study included recently identified HLA-C-restricted and well-studied HLA-B-restricted ones. Indications of both CMV infection and matching HLA type were provided by public TCR beta signatures. Study-wide points: The ex vivo response was dominated by HLA-C-restricted CMV-specific TCR beta clonotypes.

The CDR3 is 17 amino acids. Germline loops: CDR1 SGHVS, CDR2 FQNEAQ. V was pared by 1 base and J by 4 bases, with 9 bases of the junction left unmatched. Sequenced here: cultured PBMCs, sampled from culture after CMV antigen stimulation. This receptor was obtained from a human donor in good health (CMV status not recorded). Some clones in this sample may be carry-over from other donors' samples. V gene TRBV7-8 combines with J gene TRBJ2-5; 10 positions match TRBD2. The CDR3 loop reads CASSLGGSGGGRETQYF. The CDR3 region has the DNA TGTGCCAGCAGCTTAGGGGGGAGCGGGGGGGGGAGAGAGACCCAGTACTTC.